The T cell receptor beta chain described here comes from a study of shared clonotypes between healthy human individuals (dated by TCRdb to 2020 to 2022). Background for the entire study: Three men and a couple of women, aged 18 to 49 years, made up the cohort. For each donor, three plates each were used for CD4 naive and CD4 memory, two plates were used for CD8 naive, and one plate was used for CD8 memory. To estimate repertoire size and how much clonotype sharing occurs between individuals, the study deeply sequenced the blood TCR repertoires of several healthy adults. Different laboratories and diverse techniques were used to prepare libraries and sequence TCR repertoires, to increase sequencing depth and limit assay-specific biases. Leukapheresis yielded between about 0.9 and 10 billion PBMCs per donor. Results the study describes overall, beyond this receptor: The genetic and exposure-history diversity represented was limited by the small number of donors. Incomplete sequencing was indicated by rarefaction of sorted-subset datasets, despite the large sequencing depth. Compared with non-shared clonotypes, clonotypes shared by all four sorted-subset donors had higher generation probabilities. Naive subsets generally had larger estimated clonotype richness than memory subsets. When a handful of donors were compared, the shared fraction of clonotypes was around 5% for naive CD4, more than 3% for naive CD8, roughly 2.5% for memory CD4, and 0.4% for memory CD8. Pairwise subsampling led to the expectation that sequencing depth would affect the degree of clonotype sharing among donors. Sampling was limited to blood, and TCR repertoires in tissue likely differ from TCR repertoires in blood.

The donors were healthy, HIV-negative adults who had no recently reported acute infections or vaccinations. Every donor was a Caucasian adult living in Nashville, Tennessee, USA. CD4+ T cells were enriched by magnetic negative selection, after which naive cells were positively selected on CD45RA and the negative fraction was taken as the memory subset. Blood was collected by leukapheresis, and PBMCs were isolated by Ficoll-Histopaque density gradient centrifugation and then cryopreserved in liquid nitrogen vapor phase. Analytical flow cytometry was used to check the purity and quantity of each magnetically sorted T cell population. Genomic DNA was isolated from every sorted fraction and measured by UV absorbance on a Nanodrop 2000c. Points on this clone: This receptor's antigen is unknown. The input lacks base qualities; no much larger clone sits a single base away.

Using the deep immunoSEQ assay, multiplex PCR amplified TCR CDR3 regions from genomic DNA. For each cell subset, the extracted genomic DNA was distributed evenly across all wells of several immunoSEQ 96-well plates, and each plate served as one replicate. For sorted subsets, approximately 210 ng genomic DNA, equal to 30,000 or so T cell genomes, was loaded into each replicate PCR. Purified libraries were measured with a Qubit 3.0 fluorometer, size-checked on a Bioanalyzer 2100, and measured again with the KAPA Library Quantification kit. A separate single-read 150-cycle Illumina NextSeq 550 flow cell was used to sequence each immunoSEQ 96-well plate. As for the original processing: Because the immunoSEQ output held only junctional sequences and lacked quality scores, the filtering could not match the filtering applied to full-length reads. To assign V/J genes and CDR3, sequences were annotated against IMGT germline references using PyIR, a Python wrapper for IgBLAST v1.9. Reads were filtered out if the reads had weak V/J assignments (E-value above 1e-6), no CDR3, stop codons, out-of-frame junctions, or ambiguous translated residues. A V3J clonotype was defined by an identical inferred V gene, J gene, and CDR3 amino acid sequence. Percentage overlap between repertoires was calculated by dividing the number of shared unique clonotypes by the size of the smaller repertoire. Richness of each repertoire was evaluated using RTK rarefaction, the Chao1 estimator, and Recon v2.1 estimates of unobserved clonotypes. OLGA was used to compute generation probabilities for all TCRbeta clonotypes that the gDNA method yielded from a handful of donors. TCRdb took this table from immuneACCESS and kept in-frame rearrangements with V and J called. Such tables lack part of the clones; where checked against another copy, unresolved V genes explain under half of the gap, and the rest is unexplained. The V and J calls and clone size were taken over from that table, and D and trimming were inferred from the DNA. The sample yields about 1 million clones; about 76% were counted once. The biggest ten clones account for around 1.5% of the sample.

Spanning cysteine to phenylalanine, the CDR3 consists of 11 amino acids. Only CDR3 DNA remains: 33 bases, in frame from the first base. CDR1 SEHNR and CDR2 FQNEAQ were looked up in the germline V gene (reference sequence). V loses 2 bases of germline sequence and J loses 6 bases, and the interval between the two ends is 4 bases. The V and J genes are TRBV7-9 and TRBJ1-2; the D gene is unclear. Sequencing was carried out using memory CD4+ T cells sorted from blood. This specimen's cell subset or site label, interpreted: CD45RA-negative fraction. This clonotype originated in a man aged 18 to 30 in good health. The CDR3 region reads CASSLTNGYTF. The sequenced DNA: TGTGCCAGCAGCTTAACGAATGGCTACACCTTC.